Listed below are T cell receptor beta chains from one sample, sequenced in a study of identical twins. One entry per CDR3 protein results from TCRdb running MiXCR on the 5' RACE reads. The table includes about 520,000 distinct CDR3 sequences, approximately 22% detected once. These data are also associated with another study on T cells expressing NK-cell markers.

The specimen was CD4+ T cells sorted from blood. Source of these receptors: a young woman in good health. CDR3s include the opening cysteine and the closing phenylalanine or tryptophan. Fields, in order: V gene, clone size, J gene, D gene, CDR3 protein, CDR3 DNA. D genes are given only for firm matches. Part of the rows lack a size; the others show once, few, many or a class for expanded clones.

TRBV4-2	few	TRBJ2-1	.	CASSQDPLTQIGEQFF	TGTGCCAGCAGCCAAGATCCTTTGACCCAGATCGGTGAGCAGTTCTTC
TRBV20-1	.	TRBJ1-5	TRBD1	CSASTTGINQPQHF	TGCAGTGCCTCAACGACAGGGATCAATCAGCCCCAGCATTTT
TRBV7-2	few	TRBJ2-7	.	CASSLMALHEQYF	TGTGCCAGCAGCTTAATGGCGCTGCACGAGCAGTACTTC
TRBV5-1	.	TRBJ2-2	.	CASSLATAANTGELFF	TGCGCCAGCAGCTTGGCGACAGCGGCGAACACCGGGGAGCTGTTTTTT
TRBV6-5	few	TRBJ1-2	.	CASSYGARGANYGYTF	TGTGCCAGCAGTTACGGGGCGAGGGGAGCTAACTATGGCTACACCTTC
TRBV6-5	few	TRBJ2-7	TRBD1	CASSYTTGGSYEQYF	TGTGCCAGCAGTTACACGACAGGGGGCTCCTACGAGCAGTACTTC
TRBV20-1	few	TRBJ2-1	.	CSAVGPPGQMTFF	TGCAGTGCTGTTGGGCCCCCGGGTCAGATGACGTTCTTC
TRBV4-3	.	TRBJ2-3	.	CASSQEPRGDTQYF	TGCGCCAGCAGCCAAGAACCCAGGGGCGATACGCAGTATTTT
TRBV19	.	TRBJ2-1	.	CASDTGYNEQFF	TGTGCCAGCGATACAGGGTACAATGAGCAGTTCTTC
TRBV12-3/TRBV12-4	once	TRBJ2-7	.	CASSPHPGVGNYEQYF	TGTGCCAGCAGCCCACACCCAGGAGTGGGGAACTACGAGCAGTACTTC
TRBV9	.	TRBJ2-7	TRBD1	CASSVDRGEEQYF	TGTGCCAGCAGCGTAGACAGGGGTGAAGAGCAGTACTTC
TRBV12-3/TRBV12-4	many	TRBJ2-1	TRBD2	CASRVSGGAEQFF	TGTGCCAGCAGGGTTAGCGGGGGGGCCGAGCAGTTCTTC
TRBV4-3	.	TRBJ2-5	TRBD2	CASSQMGRGVGETQYF	TGCGCCAGCAGCCAAATGGGGAGGGGAGTCGGGGAGACCCAGTACTTC
TRBV6-1	.	TRBJ2-7	TRBD2	CASRGLAEDYEQYF	TGTGCCAGCAGGGGACTAGCTGAAGACTACGAGCAGTACTTC
TRBV25-1	.	TRBJ2-3	.	CASSPGGHEVEYF	TGTGCCAGCAGTCCGGGGGGCCACGAAGTGGAGTATTTT
TRBV29-1	few	TRBJ2-7	.	CSVSFDAEQYF	TGCAGCGTTTCCTTCGACGCGGAGCAGTACTTC
TRBV7-9	many	TRBJ2-1	TRBD2	CASSSRGTNPGDEQFF	TGTGCCAGCAGCTCTCGGGGGACTAACCCCGGGGATGAGCAGTTCTTC
TRBV7-2	.	TRBJ2-7	.	CASRAGSGAYEQYF	TGTGCCAGCAGGGCCGGGTCAGGAGCCTACGAGCAGTACTTC
TRBV27	.	TRBJ1-4	.	CASSYGDLGEKLFF	TGTGCCAGCAGTTATGGGGATTTGGGTGAAAAACTGTTTTTT
TRBV9	few	TRBJ2-7	.	CASSVRGTASYEQYF	TGTGCCAGCAGCGTTCGGGGGACAGCTTCCTACGAGCAGTACTTC
TRBV20-1	once	TRBJ2-7	.	CSAFEEQYF	TGCAGTGCTTTTGAGGAGCAGTACTTC
TRBV7-9	.	TRBJ2-3	.	CASTQGGRRTDTQYF	TGTGCCAGCACCCAGGGAGGCCGACGCACAGATACGCAGTATTTT
TRBV6-5	many	TRBJ1-4	.	CASSYSISPRAEKLFF	TGTGCCAGCAGTTACTCTATCTCTCCGAGGGCTGAAAAACTGTTTTTT
TRBV6-2/TRBV6-3	.	TRBJ2-7	.	CASSYSVYEQYF	TGTGCCAGCAGTTACTCCGTATACGAGCAGTACTTC
TRBV14	.	TRBJ2-7	.	CASPPGGPYEQYF	TGTGCCAGCCCCCCAGGCGGACCCTACGAGCAGTACTTC
TRBV5-1	many	TRBJ2-7	.	CASSFTPTRFDEQYF	TGCGCCAGCAGCTTTACCCCGACTAGGTTCGACGAGCAGTACTTC
TRBV20-1	few	TRBJ2-3	TRBD1	CSARGEQGNTDTQYF	TGCAGTGCTAGAGGGGAACAGGGGAACACAGATACGCAGTATTTT
TRBV5-1	.	TRBJ2-1	.	CASSPNNAPRSNEQFF	TGCGCCAGCAGCCCCAATAATGCGCCCCGAAGCAATGAGCAGTTCTTC
TRBV30	few	TRBJ2-3	.	CAWSVMGTFGTDTQYF	TGTGCCTGGAGTGTAATGGGGACTTTTGGCACAGATACGCAGTATTTT
TRBV9	.	TRBJ1-1	TRBD1	CASSPQGQSTEAFF	TGTGCCAGCAGCCCACAGGGGCAGAGCACTGAAGCTTTCTTT
TRBV18	.	TRBJ2-1	TRBD2	CASSPPNSGSVPEQFF	TGTGCCAGCTCACCACCCAATAGCGGGAGTGTCCCTGAGCAGTTCTTC
TRBV6-1	.	TRBJ2-7	TRBD2	CASSPGLAGPTYEQYF	TGTGCCAGCAGTCCTGGACTAGCGGGCCCTACCTACGAGCAGTACTTC
TRBV9	.	TRBJ2-3	TRBD2	CASSARTSGGGTDTQYF	TGTGCCAGCAGCGCCCGGACTAGCGGGGGGGGCACAGATACGCAGTATTTT
TRBV20-1	.	TRBJ2-5	.	CSAREGERETQYF	TGCAGTGCTAGAGAGGGGGAGCGGGAGACCCAGTACTTC
TRBV6-2/TRBV6-3	.	TRBJ2-4	.	CASSRAHGGIQYF	TGTGCCAGCAGTAGGGCCCACGGAGGGATTCAGTACTTC
TRBV7-2	.	TRBJ2-7	TRBD1	CASRIQGGPYEQYF	TGTGCCAGCAGAATACAGGGGGGACCCTACGAGCAGTACTTC
TRBV12-3/TRBV12-4	few	TRBJ2-1	.	CASTAAEGRNAYNEQFF	TGTGCCAGCACCGCCGCTGAGGGACGTAATGCCTACAATGAGCAGTTCTTC
TRBV7-2	few	TRBJ2-7	.	CASSYGVAGLYEQYF	TGTGCCAGCAGCTACGGGGTCGCGGGACTGTACGAGCAGTACTTC
TRBV6-1	few	TRBJ2-4	.	CASSRGRGSKNIQYF	TGTGCCAGCAGCCGCGGCCGGGGTTCCAAAAACATTCAGTACTTC
TRBV10-1	few	TRBJ2-7	.	CASSEGTTTGEQYF	TGCGCCAGCAGTGAAGGGACAACGACGGGCGAGCAGTACTTC
TRBV6-5	few	TRBJ2-5	.	CASSYRGGIKTQYF	TGTGCCAGCAGTTATCGGGGAGGTATAAAGACCCAGTACTTC
TRBV20-1	few	TRBJ1-2	.	CSAPGGRRRPYGYTF	TGCAGTGCCCCTGGGGGGCGCAGGCGTCCTTATGGCTACACCTTC
TRBV5-1	.	TRBJ2-7	.	CASSLASTVFYEQYF	TGCGCCAGCAGCTTGGCCTCGACAGTTTTCTACGAGCAGTACTTC
TRBV7-9	few	TRBJ1-4	TRBD1	CASSLDRGVGVEKLFF	TGTGCCAGCAGCCTAGACAGGGGAGTCGGCGTAGAAAAACTGTTTTTT
TRBV7-2	few	TRBJ2-7	TRBD1	CASSEGQGLSYEQYF	TGTGCCAGCAGCGAGGGACAGGGACTTTCCTACGAGCAGTACTTC
TRBV7-2	.	TRBJ2-3	TRBD1	CASSPPWTGVRDTQYF	TGTGCCAGCAGCCCGCCATGGACAGGGGTGAGAGATACGCAGTATTTT
TRBV2	.	TRBJ1-5	.	CASSGQELQPQHF	TGTGCCAGCAGTGGTCAGGAATTGCAGCCCCAGCATTTT
TRBV7-8	few	TRBJ1-1	.	CASSLDAINMNTEAFF	TGTGCCAGCAGCCTAGACGCGATTAATATGAACACTGAAGCTTTCTTT
TRBV7-9	few	TRBJ1-1	TRBD1	CASSPPTGGFGAFF	TGTGCCAGCAGCCCTCCGACAGGGGGCTTTGGAGCTTTCTTT
TRBV20-1	.	TRBJ2-1	.	CSARSGLRVNEQFF	TGCAGTGCTAGGAGTGGCTTGAGGGTCAATGAGCAGTTCTTC
TRBV20-1	many	TRBJ1-2	.	CSAPGQKVGRHGYTF	TGCAGTGCCCCCGGACAGAAAGTAGGTCGACATGGCTACACCTTC
TRBV12-3/TRBV12-4	few	TRBJ1-2	.	CASSPLGYGYTF	TGTGCCAGCAGTCCCCTGGGCTATGGCTACACCTTC
TRBV4-3	few	TRBJ2-4	.	CASSQGVRLGIAKNIQYF	TGCGCCAGCAGCCAAGGAGTAAGGCTGGGAATTGCCAAAAACATTCAGTACTTC
TRBV15	few	TRBJ2-6	.	CATSRDIRSGANVLTF	TGTGCCACCAGCAGAGATATCCGCTCTGGGGCCAACGTCCTGACTTTC
TRBV11-2	.	TRBJ2-6	.	CASSLGRQAGSRPGANVLTF	TGTGCCAGCAGCTTAGGCCGCCAGGCGGGTAGTAGACCTGGGGCCAACGTCCTGACTTTC
TRBV12-3/TRBV12-4	.	TRBJ2-2	.	CASSTSRGPGELFF	TGTGCCAGCAGCACATCCCGCGGGCCCGGGGAGCTGTTTTTT
TRBV6-1	.	TRBJ2-7	TRBD2	CAPGASGRDNEQYF	TGTGCCCCCGGAGCTAGCGGGAGGGATAACGAGCAGTACTTC
TRBV20-1	.	TRBJ1-6	.	CSASVGFGSPLHF	TGCAGTGCTAGTGTGGGTTTTGGTTCACCCCTCCACTTT
TRBV4-2	many	TRBJ2-1	.	CASSYSGTAYNEQFF	TGTGCCAGCAGCTATTCCGGGACCGCTTACAATGAGCAGTTCTTC